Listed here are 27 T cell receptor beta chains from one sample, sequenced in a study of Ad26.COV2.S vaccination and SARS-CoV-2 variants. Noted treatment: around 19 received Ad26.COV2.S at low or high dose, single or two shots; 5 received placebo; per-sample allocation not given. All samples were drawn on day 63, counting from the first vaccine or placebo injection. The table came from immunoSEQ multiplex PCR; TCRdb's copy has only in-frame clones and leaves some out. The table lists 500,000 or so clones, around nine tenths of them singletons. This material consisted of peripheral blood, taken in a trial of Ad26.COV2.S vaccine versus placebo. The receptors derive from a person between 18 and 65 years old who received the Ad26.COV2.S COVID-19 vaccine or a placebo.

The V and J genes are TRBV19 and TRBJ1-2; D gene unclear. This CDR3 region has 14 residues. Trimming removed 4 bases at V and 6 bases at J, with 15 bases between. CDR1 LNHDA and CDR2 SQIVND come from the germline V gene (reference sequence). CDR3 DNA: TGTGCCAGTAGTACCCCGGGAGGGTTCGATGGCTACACCTTC. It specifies CASSTPGGFDGYTF.

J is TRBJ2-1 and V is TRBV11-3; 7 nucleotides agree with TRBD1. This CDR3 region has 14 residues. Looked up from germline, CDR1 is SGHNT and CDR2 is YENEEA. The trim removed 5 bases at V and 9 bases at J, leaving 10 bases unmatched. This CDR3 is CASSPGQTVGEQFF. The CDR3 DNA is TGTGCCAGCAGCCCGGGACAGACGGTGGGTGAGCAGTTCTTC.

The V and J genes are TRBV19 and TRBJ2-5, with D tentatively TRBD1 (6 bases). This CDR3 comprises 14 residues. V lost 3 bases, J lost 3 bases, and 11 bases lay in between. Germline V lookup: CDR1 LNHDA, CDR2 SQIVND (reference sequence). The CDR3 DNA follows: TGTGCCAGTAGTATTCAGGGGCCTGAAGAGACCCAGTACTTC. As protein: CASSIQGPEETQYF.

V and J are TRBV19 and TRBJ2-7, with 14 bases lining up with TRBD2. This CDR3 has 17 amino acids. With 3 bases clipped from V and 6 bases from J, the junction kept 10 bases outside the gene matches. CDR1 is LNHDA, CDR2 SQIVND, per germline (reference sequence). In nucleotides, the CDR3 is TGTGCCAGTAGTATCGACGGGACTAGCGGGAGAAGGGGCGAGCAGTACTTC. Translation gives CASSIDGTSGRRGEQYF.

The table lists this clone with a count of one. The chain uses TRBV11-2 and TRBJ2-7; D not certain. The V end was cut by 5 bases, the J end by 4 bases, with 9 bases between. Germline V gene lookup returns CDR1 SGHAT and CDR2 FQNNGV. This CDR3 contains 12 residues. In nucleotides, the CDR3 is TGTGCCAGCAGCATCCAGACTTACGAGCAGTACTTC. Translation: CASSIQTYEQYF. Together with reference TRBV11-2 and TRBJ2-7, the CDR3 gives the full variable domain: EAGVAQSPRYKIIEKRQSVAFWCNPISGHATLYWYQQILGQGPKLLIQFQNNGVVDDSQLPKDRFSAERLKGVDSTLKIQPAKLEDSAVYLCASSIQTYEQYFGPGTRLTVT.

The CDR3 sequence is CAVTDRAYEQYF. The CDR3 DNA is TGTGCTGTGACAGACAGGGCCTACGAGCAGTACTTC. This chain uses TRBV30 with TRBJ2-7, with 7 bases that match TRBD1. From germline, CDR1 is GTSNPN and CDR2 SVGIG (reference sequence). The CDR3 has 12 residues.

This CDR3 reads CVRTAEYEQYF. The CDR3 nucleotides read TGTGTACGGACAGCGGAATACGAGCAGTACTTC. This rearrangement joins TRBV12-3 or TRBV12-4 to TRBJ2-7; possible D gene TRBD1, 6 bases. The CDR3 is 11 amino acids.

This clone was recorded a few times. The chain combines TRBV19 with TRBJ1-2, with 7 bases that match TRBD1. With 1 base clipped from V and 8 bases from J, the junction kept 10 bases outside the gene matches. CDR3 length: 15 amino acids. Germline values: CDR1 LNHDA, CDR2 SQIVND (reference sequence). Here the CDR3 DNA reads TGTGCCAGTAGTATAGGACAGGGCGGTTCCGGCGGCTACACCTTC. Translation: CASSIGQGGSGGYTF.

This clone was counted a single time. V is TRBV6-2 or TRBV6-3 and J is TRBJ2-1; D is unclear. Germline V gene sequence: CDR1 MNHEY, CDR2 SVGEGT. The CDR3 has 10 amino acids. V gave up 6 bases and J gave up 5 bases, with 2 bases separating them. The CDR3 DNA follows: TGTGCCAGCAGCAACAATGAGCAGTTCTTC. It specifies CASSNNEQFF.

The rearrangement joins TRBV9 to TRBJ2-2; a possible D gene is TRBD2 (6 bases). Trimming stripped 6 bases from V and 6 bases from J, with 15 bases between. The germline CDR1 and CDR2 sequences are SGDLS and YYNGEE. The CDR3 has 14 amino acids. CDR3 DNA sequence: TGTGCCAGCACCGAGGCGGGGCAGGCCGGGGAGCTGTTTTTT. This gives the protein CASTEAGQAGELFF.

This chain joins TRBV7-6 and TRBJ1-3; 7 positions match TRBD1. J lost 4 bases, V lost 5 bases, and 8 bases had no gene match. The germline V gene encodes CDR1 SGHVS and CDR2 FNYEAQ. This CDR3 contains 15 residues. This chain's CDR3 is CASSPDDREGNTIYF. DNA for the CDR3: TGTGCCAGCAGCCCCGACGACAGGGAAGGAAACACCATATATTTT. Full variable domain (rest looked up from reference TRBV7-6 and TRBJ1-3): GAGVSQSPRYKVTKRGQDVALRCDPISGHVSLYWYRQALGQGPEFLTYFNYEAQQDKSGLPNDRFSAERPEGSISTLTIQRTEQRDSAMYRCASSPDDREGNTIYFGEGSWLTVV.

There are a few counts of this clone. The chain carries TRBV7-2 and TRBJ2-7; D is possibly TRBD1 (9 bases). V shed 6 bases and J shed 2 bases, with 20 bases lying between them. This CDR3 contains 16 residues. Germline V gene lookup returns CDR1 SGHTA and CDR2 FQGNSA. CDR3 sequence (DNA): TGTGCCAGCAGACCGGGAGGGAGGACAGGGGCCTACGAGCAGTACTTC. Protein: CASRPGGRTGAYEQYF.

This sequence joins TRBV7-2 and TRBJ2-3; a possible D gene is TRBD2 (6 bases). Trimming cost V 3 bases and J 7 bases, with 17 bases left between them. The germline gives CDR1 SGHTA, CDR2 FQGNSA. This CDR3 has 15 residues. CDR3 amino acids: CASSFLREQGHTQYF. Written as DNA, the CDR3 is TGTGCCAGCAGCTTTTTGCGGGAACAAGGTCATACGCAGTATTTT.

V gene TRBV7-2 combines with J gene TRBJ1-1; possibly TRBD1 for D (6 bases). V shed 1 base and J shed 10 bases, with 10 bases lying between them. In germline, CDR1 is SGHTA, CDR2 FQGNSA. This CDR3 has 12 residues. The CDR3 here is CASSLEGGRAFF. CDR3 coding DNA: TGTGCCAGCAGCTTAGAGGGGGGACGAGCTTTCTTT.

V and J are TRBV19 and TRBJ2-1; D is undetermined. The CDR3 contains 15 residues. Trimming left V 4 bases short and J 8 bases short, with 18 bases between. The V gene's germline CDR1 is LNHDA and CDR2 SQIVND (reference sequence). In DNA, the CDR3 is TGTGCCAGTAGTACCCGATCGGGCAGATCTTATGAGCAGTTCTTC. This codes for CASSTRSGRSYEQFF.

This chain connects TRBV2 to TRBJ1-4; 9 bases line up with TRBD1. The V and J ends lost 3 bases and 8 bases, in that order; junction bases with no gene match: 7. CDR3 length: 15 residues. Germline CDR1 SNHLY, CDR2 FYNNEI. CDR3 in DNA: TGTGCCAGCAGTGACCGAACCGGACAGGGGGAAAAACTGTTTTTT. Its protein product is CASSDRTGQGEKLFF.

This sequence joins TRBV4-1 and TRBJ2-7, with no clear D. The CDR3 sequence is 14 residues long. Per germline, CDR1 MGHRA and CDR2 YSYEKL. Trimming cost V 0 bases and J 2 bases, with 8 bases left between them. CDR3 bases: TGCGCCAGCAGCCAAGACTCTACGACCTACGAGCAGTACTTC. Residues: CASSQDSTTYEQYF.

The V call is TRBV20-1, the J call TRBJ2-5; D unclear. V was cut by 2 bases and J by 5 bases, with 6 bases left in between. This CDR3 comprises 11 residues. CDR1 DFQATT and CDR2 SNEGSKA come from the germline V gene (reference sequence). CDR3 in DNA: TGCAGTGCTAGAATGGGGGAGACCCAGTACTTC. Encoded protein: CSARMGETQYF.

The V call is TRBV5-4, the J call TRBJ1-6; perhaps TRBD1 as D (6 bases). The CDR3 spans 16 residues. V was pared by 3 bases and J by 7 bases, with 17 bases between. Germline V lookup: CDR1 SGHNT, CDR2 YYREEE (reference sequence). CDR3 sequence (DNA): TGTGCCAGCAGCTCCGCCCGGGGGACAAGGAATTCACCCCTCCACTTT. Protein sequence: CASSSARGTRNSPLHF.

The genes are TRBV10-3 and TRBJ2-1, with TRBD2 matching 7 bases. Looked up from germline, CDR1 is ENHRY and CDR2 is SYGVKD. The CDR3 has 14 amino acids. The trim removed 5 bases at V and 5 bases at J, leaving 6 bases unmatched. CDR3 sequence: CAISPSGAHNEQFF. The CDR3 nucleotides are TGTGCCATCAGTCCGAGCGGGGCCCACAATGAGCAGTTCTTC.

The CDR3 DNA follows: TGTGCCAGCAGCTTGTGGAGTGGGGTCTCCTACGAGCAGTACTTC. Translation gives CASSLWSGVSYEQYF. This sequence joins TRBV5-6 and TRBJ2-7; the D is unclear. Per the germline V gene, CDR1 is SGHDT and CDR2 is YYEEEE. CDR3 length equals 15 residues. The ends were cut back, 1 base at V and 0 bases at J, with 11 bases in the middle.

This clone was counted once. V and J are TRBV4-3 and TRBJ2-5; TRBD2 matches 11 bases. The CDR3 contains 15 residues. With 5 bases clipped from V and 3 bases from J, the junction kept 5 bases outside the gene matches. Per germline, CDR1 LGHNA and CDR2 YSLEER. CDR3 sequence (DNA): TGCGCCAGCAGCAGATCGGGACTAGCGGAAGAGACCCAGTACTTC. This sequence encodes CASSRSGLAEETQYF.

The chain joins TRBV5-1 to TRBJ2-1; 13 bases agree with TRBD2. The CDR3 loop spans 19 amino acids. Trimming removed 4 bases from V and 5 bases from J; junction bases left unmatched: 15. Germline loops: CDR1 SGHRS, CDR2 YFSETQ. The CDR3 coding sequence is TGCGCCAGCAGCCCCCCGTGGACTAGCGGGAGCCCTAACAACAATGAGCAGTTCTTC. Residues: CASSPPWTSGSPNNNEQFF.

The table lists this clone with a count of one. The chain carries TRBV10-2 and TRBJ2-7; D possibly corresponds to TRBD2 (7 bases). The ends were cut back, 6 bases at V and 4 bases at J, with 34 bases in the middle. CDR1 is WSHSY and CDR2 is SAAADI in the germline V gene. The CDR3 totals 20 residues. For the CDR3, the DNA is TGCGCCAGCAGAACCGGAACTCCGGGACTACGGAGGGGACAAGGGTACGAGCAGTACTTC. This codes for CASRTGTPGLRRGQGYEQYF.

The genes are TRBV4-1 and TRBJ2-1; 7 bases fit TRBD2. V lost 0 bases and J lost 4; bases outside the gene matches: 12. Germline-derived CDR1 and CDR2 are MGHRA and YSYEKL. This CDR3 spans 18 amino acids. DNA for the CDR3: TGCGCCAGCAGCCAAGAGGGGATCGGGACTACCCAGTACAATGAGCAGTTCTTC. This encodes CASSQEGIGTTQYNEQFF.

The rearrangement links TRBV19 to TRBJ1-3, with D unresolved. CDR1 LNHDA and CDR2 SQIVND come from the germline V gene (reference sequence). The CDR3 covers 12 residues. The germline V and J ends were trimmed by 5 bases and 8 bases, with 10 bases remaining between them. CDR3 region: CASSVQRHTIYF. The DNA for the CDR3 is TGTGCCAGTAGTGTACAGCGGCACACCATATATTTT. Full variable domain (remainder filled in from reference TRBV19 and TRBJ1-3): DGGITQSPKYLFRKEGQNVTLSCEQNLNHDAMYWYRQDPGQGLRLIYYSQIVNDFQKGDIAEGYSVSREKKESFPLTVTSAQKNPTAFYLCASSVQRHTIYFGEGSWLTVV.

The CDR3 loop is CASRLGGTGNMNTEAFF. The DNA of the CDR3 is TGCGCCAGCCGGCTCGGGGGGACCGGAAACATGAACACTGAAGCTTTCTTT. The gene calls are TRBV5-1 and TRBJ1-1, with D possibly matching TRBD1 (5 bases). From germline, CDR1 is SGHRS and CDR2 YFSETQ. The CDR3 is made up of 17 amino acids. V was cut by 7 bases and J by 0 bases, with 22 bases left in between.